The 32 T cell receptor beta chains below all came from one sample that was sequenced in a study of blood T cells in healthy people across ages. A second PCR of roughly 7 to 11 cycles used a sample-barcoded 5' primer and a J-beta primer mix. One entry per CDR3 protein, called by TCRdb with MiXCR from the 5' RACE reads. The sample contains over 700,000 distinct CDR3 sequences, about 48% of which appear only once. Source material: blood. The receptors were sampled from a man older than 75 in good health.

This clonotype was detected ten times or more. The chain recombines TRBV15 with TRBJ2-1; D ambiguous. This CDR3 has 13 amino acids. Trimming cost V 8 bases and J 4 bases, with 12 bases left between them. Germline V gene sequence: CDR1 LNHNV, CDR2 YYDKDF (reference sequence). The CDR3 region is CATADIGYNEQFF. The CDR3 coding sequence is TGTGCCACCGCAGATATCGGTTACAATGAGCAGTTCTTC.

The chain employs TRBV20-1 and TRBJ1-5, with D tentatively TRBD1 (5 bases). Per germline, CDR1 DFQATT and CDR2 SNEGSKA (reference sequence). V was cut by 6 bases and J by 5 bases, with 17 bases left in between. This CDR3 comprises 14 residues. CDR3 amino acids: CSATGGQGHQPQHF. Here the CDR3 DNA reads TGCAGTGCCACAGGAGGCCAGGGCCATCAGCCCCAGCATTTT.

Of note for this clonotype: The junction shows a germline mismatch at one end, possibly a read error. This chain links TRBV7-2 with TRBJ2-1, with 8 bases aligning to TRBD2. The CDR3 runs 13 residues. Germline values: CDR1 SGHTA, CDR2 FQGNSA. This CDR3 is CASSYHPAGERFF. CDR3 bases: TGTGCCAGCAGCTATCATCCAGCGGGGGAGCGGTTCTTC.

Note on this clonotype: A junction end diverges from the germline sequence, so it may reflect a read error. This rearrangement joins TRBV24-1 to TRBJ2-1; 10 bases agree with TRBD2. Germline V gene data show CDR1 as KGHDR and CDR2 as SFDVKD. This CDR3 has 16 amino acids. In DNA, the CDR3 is TGTGCCACCAGTAATTTACGAGCGGGAGGGGACAATGAGCAGTTCTTC. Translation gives CATSNLRAGGDNEQFF.

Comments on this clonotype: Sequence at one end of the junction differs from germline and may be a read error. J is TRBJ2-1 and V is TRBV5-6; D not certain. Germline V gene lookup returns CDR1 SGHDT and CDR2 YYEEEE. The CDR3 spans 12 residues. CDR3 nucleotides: TGTGCCACCAGCAAAGTTGGGAATGAGCAGTTCTTC. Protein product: CATSKVGNEQFF.

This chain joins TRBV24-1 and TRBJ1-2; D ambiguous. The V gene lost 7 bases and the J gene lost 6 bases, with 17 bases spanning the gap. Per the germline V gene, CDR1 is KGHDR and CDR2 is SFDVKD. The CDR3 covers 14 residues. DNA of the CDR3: TGTGCCACCAGCCGCGGCGGGCGAGAGGATGGCTACACCTTC. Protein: CATSRGGREDGYTF.

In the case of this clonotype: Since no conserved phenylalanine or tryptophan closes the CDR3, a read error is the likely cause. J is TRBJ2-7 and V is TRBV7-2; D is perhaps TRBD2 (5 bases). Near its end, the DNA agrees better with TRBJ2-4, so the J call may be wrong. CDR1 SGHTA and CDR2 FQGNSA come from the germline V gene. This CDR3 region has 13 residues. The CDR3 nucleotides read TGTGCCAGCAGCTCCGCCTGGGGAGACATTCAGTACCTC. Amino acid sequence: CASSSAWGDIQYL.

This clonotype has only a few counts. As DNA, the CDR3 is TGCGCCAGCAGCCCCGGATTACTAGCGGGCGGTAGCACAGATACGCAGTATTTT. It translates to CASSPGLLAGGSTDTQYF. This chain joins TRBV5-1 and TRBJ2-3, with 9 bases fitting TRBD2. CDR1 SGHRS and CDR2 YFSETQ come from the germline V gene. V was pared by 4 bases and J by 0 bases, with 12 bases of the junction left unmatched. This CDR3 spans 18 amino acids.

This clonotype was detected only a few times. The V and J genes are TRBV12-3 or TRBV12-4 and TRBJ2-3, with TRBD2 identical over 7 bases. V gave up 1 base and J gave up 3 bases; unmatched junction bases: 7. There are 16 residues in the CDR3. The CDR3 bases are TGTGCCAGCAGTTTAGGGCCAGCGGGGAGGACAGATACGCAGTATTTT. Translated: CASSLGPAGRTDTQYF.

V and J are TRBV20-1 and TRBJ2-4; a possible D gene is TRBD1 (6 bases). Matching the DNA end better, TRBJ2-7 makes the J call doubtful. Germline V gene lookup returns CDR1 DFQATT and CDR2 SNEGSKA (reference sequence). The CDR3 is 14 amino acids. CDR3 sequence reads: CSAIRDRNSYEQYF. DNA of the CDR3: TGCAGTGCTATCCGCGACAGGAACTCCTACGAGCAGTACTTC.

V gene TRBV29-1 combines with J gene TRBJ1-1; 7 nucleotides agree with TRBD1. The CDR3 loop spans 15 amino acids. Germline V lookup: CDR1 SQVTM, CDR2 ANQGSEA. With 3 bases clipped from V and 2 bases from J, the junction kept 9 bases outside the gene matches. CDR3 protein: CSVEGSEGANTEAFF. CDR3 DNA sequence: TGCAGCGTTGAGGGATCGGAGGGGGCAAACACTGAAGCTTTCTTT.

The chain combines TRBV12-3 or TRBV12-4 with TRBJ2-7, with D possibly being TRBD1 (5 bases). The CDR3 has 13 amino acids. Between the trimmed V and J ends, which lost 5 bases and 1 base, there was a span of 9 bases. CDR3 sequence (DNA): TGTGCCAGCAGTGCGGACACATCCTACGAGCAGTACTTC. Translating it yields CASSADTSYEQYF.

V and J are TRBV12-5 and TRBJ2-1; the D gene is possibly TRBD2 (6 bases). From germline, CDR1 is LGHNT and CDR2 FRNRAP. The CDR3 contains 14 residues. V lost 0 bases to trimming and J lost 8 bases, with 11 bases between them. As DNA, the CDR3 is TGTGCTAGTGGTTTGGTCTACTCTAGCGATGAGCAGTTCTTC. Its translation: CASGLVYSSDEQFF.

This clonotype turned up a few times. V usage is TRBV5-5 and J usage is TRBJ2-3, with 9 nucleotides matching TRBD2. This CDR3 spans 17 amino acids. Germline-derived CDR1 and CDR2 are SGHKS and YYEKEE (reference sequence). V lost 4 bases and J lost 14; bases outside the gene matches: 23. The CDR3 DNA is TGTGCCAGCAGCACCGGGGCGCCTAGCGGGATCCACAGATACGCGTATTTT. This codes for CASSTGAPSGIHRYAYF.

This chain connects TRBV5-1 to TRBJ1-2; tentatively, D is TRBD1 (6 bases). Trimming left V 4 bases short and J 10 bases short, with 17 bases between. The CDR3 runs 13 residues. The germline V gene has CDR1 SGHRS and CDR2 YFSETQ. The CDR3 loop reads CASSLDSLVDYTF. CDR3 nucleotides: TGCGCCAGCAGCCTGGACAGCCTAGTCGACTACACCTTC. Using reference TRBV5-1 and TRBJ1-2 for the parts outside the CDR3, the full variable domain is KAGVTQTPRYLIKTRGQQVTLSCSPISGHRSVSWYQQTPGQGLQFLFEYFSETQRNKGNFPGRFSGRQFSNSRSEMNVSTLELGDSALYLCASSLDSLVDYTFGSGTRLTVV.

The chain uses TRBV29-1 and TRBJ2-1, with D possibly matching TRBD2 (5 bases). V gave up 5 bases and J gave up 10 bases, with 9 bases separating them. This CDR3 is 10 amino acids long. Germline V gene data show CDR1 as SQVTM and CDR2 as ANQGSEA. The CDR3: CSVFPGEQFF. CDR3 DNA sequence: TGCAGCGTTTTCCCGGGGGAGCAGTTCTTC.

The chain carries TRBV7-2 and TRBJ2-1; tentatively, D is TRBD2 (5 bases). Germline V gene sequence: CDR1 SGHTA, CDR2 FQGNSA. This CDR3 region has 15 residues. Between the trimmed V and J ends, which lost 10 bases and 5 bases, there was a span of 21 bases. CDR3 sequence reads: CATHRGRVIHNEQFF. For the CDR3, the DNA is TGTGCCACCCACCGAGGGCGGGTTATCCACAATGAGCAGTTCTTC.

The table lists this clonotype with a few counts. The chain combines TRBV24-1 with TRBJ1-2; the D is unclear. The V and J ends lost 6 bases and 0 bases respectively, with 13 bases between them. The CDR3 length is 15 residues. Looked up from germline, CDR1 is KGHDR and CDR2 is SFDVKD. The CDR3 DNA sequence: TGTGCCACCAGTTCCCCGGGCAGGACTAACTATGGCTACACCTTC. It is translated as CATSSPGRTNYGYTF.

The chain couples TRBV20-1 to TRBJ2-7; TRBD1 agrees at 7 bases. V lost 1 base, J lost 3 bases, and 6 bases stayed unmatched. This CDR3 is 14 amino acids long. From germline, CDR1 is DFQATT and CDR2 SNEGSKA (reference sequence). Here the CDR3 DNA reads TGCAGTGCTAGAGTGACAGGGACAGTCTACGAGCAGTACTTC. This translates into CSARVTGTVYEQYF.

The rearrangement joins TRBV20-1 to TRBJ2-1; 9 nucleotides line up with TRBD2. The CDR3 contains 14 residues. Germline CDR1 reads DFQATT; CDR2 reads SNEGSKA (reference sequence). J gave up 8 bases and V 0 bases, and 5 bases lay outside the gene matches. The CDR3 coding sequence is TGCAGTGCTAGAGATCCCCTAGCGGGATATGAGCAGTTCTTC. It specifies CSARDPLAGYEQFF.

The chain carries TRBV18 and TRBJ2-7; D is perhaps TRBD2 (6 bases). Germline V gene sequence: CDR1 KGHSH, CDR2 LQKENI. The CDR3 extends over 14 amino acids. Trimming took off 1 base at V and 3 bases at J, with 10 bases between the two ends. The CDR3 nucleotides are TGTGCCAGCTCACCACGGGGACTTGACTACGAGCAGTACTTC. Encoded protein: CASSPRGLDYEQYF.

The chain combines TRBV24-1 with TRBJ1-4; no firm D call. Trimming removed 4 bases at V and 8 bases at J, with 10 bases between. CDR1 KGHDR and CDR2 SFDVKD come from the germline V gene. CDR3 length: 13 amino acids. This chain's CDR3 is CATSDERGEKLFF. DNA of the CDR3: TGTGCCACCAGTGACGAACGCGGGGAAAAACTGTTTTTT.

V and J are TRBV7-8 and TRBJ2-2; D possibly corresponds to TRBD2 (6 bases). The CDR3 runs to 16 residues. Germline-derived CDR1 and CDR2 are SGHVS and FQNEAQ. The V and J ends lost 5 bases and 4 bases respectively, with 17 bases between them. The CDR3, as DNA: TGTGCCAGCAGCGCTACGGAGGCGCGGGGCACCGGGGAGCTGTTTTTT. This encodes CASSATEARGTGELFF.

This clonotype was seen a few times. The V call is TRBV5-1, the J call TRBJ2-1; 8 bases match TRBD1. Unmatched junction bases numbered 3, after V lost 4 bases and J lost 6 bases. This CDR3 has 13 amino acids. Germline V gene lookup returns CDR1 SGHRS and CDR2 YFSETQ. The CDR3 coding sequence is TGCGCCAGCAGCCACGGACAGGGCAATGAGCAGTTCTTC. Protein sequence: CASSHGQGNEQFF.

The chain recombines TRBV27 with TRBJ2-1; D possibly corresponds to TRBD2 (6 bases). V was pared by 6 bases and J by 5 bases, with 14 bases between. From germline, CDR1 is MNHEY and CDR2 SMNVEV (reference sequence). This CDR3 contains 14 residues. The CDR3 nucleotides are TGTGCCAGCAGACCTCAGGGACTCGACAATGAGCAGTTCTTC. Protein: CASRPQGLDNEQFF.

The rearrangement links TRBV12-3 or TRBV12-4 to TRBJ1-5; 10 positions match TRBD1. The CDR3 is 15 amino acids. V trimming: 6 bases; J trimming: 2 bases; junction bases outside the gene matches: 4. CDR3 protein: CASRGQGIGNQPQHF. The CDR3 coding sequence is TGTGCCAGCAGGGGACAGGGGATCGGCAATCAGCCCCAGCATTTT.

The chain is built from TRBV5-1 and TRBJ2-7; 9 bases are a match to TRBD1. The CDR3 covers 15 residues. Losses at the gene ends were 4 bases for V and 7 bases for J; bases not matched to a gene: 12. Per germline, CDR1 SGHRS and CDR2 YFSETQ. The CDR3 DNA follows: TGCGCCAGCAGCCCCGGGACAGGGCCCCAGCATGAGCAGTACTTC. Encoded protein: CASSPGTGPQHEQYF. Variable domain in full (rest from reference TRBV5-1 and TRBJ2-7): KAGVTQTPRYLIKTRGQQVTLSCSPISGHRSVSWYQQTPGQGLQFLFEYFSETQRNKGNFPGRFSGRQFSNSRSEMNVSTLELGDSALYLCASSPGTGPQHEQYFGPGTRLTVT.

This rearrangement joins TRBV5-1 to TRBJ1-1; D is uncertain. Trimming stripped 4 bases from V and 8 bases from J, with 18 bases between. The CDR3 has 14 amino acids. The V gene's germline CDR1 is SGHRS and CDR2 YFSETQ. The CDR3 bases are TGCGCCAGCAGCCCTCGGGTGATCGAGGCAGAAGCTTTCTTT. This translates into CASSPRVIEAEAFF.

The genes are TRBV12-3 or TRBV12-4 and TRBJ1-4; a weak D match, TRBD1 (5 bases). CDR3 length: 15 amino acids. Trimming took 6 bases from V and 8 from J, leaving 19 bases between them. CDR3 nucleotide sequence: TGTGCCAGCAGCCTCGTCGGAGGGGATGGCGAAAAACTGTTTTTT. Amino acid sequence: CASSLVGGDGEKLFF.

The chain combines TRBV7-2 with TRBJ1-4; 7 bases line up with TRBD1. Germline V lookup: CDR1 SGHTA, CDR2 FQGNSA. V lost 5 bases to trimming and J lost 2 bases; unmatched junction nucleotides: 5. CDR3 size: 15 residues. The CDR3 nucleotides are TGTGCCAGCAGCCAAGACAGGGTCACTAATGAAAAACTGTTTTTT. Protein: CASSQDRVTNEKLFF.

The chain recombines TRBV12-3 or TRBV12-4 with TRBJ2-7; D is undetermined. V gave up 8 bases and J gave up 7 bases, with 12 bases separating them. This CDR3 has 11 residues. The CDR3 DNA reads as TGTGCCAGCTGTAAGCGTAATGAGCAGTACTTC. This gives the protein CASCKRNEQYF.

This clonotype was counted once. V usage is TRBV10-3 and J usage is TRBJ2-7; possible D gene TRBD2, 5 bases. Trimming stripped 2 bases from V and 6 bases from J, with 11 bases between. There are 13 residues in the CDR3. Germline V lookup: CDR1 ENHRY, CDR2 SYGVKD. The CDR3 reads CAISEPGIGEQYF. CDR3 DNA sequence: TGTGCCATCAGTGAGCCGGGGATCGGCGAGCAGTACTTC.